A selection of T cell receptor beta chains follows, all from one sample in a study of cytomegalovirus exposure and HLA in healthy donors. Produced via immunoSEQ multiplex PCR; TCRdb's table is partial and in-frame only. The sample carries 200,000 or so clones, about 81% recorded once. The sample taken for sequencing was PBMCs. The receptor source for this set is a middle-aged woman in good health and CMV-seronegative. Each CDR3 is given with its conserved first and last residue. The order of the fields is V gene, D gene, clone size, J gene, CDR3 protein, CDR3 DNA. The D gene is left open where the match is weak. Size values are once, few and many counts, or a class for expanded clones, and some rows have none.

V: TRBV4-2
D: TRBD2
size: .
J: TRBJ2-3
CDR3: CASSQSLIAGGPRAHTDTQYF
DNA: TGTGCCAGCAGCCAGAGTCTTATAGCGGGAGGGCCCCGGGCCCACACAGATACGCAGTATTTT

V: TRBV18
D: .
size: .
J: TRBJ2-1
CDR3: CASSPPQGFYNEQFF
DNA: TGTGCCAGCTCACCACCACAGGGTTTCTACAATGAGCAGTTCTTC

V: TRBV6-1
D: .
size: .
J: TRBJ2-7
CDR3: CASSERGVRKFTYEQYF
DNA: TGTGCCAGCAGTGAACGGGGAGTAAGGAAGTTCACCTACGAGCAGTACTTC

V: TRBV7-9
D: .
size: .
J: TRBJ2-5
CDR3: CASSLDSSFQETQYF
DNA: TGTGCCAGCAGCTTGGACTCTTCATTCCAAGAGACCCAGTACTTC

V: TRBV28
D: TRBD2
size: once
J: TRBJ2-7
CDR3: CASSGGAYEQYF
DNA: TGTGCCAGCAGCGGGGGGGCTTACGAGCAGTACTTC

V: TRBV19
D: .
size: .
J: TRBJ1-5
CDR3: CASSPPGGRLSQPQHF
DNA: TGTGCCAGTAGTCCGCCGGGGGGTCGGCTCAGTCAGCCCCAGCATTTT

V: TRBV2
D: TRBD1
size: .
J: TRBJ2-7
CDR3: CASSKSVAARTGEGQQYF
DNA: TGTGCCAGCAGTAAAAGCGTTGCTGCACGGACAGGGGAGGGCCAGCAGTACTTC

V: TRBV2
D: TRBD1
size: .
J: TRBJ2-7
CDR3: CASGSVGTGSREQYF
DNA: TGTGCCAGCGGGTCGGTGGGGACAGGGAGTCGCGAGCAGTACTTC

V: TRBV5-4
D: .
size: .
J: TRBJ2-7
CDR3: CASSLPGPYEQYF
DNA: TGTGCCAGCAGCTTGCCAGGGCCCTACGAGCAGTACTTC

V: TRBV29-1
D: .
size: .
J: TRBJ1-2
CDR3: CSVAGGHLAYGYTF
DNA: TGCAGCGTTGCTGGGGGACACCTGGCATATGGCTACACCTTC

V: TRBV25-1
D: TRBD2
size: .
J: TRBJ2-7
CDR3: CASSSEETSGPYEQYF
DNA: TGTGCCAGCAGTTCCGAGGAAACTAGCGGTCCCTACGAGCAGTACTTC

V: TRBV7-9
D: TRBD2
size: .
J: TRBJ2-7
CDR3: CASSPRLAGFSYEQYF
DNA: TGTGCCAGCAGCCCCCGACTAGCGGGATTCTCCTACGAGCAGTACTTC

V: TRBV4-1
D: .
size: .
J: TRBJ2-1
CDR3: CASSQVVSGYNEQFF
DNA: TGCGCCAGCAGCCAAGTGGTGAGCGGGTACAATGAGCAGTTCTTC

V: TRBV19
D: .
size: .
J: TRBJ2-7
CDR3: CASSPAGWLEQYF
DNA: TGTGCCAGTAGTCCGGCAGGTTGGCTCGAGCAGTACTTC

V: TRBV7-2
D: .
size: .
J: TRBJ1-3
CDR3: CASSSQSFSGNTIYF
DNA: TGTGCCAGCAGCTCACAGAGCTTCTCTGGAAACACCATATATTTT

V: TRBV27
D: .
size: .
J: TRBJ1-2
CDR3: CASSLRSPGGDGYTF
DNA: TGTGCCAGCAGTTTGAGGAGCCCGGGGGGGGATGGCTACACCTTC

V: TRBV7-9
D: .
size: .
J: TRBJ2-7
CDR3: CASSLPLIGGLSEQYF
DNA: TGTGCCAGCAGCTTGCCCCTTATCGGAGGGCTTTCCGAGCAGTACTTC

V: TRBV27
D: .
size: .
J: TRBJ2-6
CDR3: CASSLKGLGANVLTF
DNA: TGTGCCAGCAGTTTAAAGGGGTTGGGGGCCAACGTCCTGACTTTC

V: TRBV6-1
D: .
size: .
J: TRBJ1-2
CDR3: CASSERELLYGYTF
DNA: TGTGCCAGCAGTGAACGGGAGTTACTCTATGGCTACACCTTC

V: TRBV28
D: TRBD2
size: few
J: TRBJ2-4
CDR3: CASSLWRGGLKNIQYF
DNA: TGTGCCAGCAGTTTATGGAGGGGAGGGTTGAAAAACATTCAGTACTTC

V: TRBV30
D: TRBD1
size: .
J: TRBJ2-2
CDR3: CAWSRDRGTGELFF
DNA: TGTGCCTGGAGCCGGGACAGGGGCACCGGGGAGCTGTTTTTT